The clone carrying this TCR beta chain was seen a few times. This entry belongs to a study of identical twins. The germline gives CDR1 DFQATT, CDR2 SNEGSKA (reference sequence). There are 11 residues in the CDR3. One entry per CDR3 protein, called by TCRdb with MiXCR from the 5' RACE reads. The profile shows about 520,000 distinct CDR3 sequences, approximately 22% of them singletons. These same records also appear under a second study, on T cells expressing NK-cell markers.

This rearrangement joins TRBV20-1 to TRBJ2-3; TRBD2 is a possible D gene (7 bases). Sample: CD4+ T cells sorted from blood. The sequence came from a woman between 18 and 29 years old in good health. CDR3 protein: CSPGGQGTQYF. The CDR3, as DNA: TGCAGCCCCGGGGGGCAGGGTACGCAGTATTTT.